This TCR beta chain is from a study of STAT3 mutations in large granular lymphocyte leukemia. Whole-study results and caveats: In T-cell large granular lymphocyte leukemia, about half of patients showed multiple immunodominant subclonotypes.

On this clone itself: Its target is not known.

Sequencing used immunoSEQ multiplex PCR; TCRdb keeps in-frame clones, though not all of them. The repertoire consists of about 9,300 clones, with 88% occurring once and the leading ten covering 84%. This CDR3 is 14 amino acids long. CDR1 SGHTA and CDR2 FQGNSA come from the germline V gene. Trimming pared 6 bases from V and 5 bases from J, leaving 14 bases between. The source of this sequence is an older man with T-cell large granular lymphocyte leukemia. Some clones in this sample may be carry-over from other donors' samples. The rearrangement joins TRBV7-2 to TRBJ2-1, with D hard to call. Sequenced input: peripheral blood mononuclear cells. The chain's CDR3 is CASRLLTSDNEQFF. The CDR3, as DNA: TGTGCCAGCAGACTCCTCACCTCAGACAATGAGCAGTTCTTC. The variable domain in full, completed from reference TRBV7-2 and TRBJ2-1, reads GAGVSQSPSNKVTEKGKDVELRCDPISGHTALYWYRQSLGQGLEFLIYFQGNSAPDKSGLPSDRFSAERTGGSVSTLTIQRTQQEDSAVYLCASRLLTSDNEQFFGPGTRLTVL.